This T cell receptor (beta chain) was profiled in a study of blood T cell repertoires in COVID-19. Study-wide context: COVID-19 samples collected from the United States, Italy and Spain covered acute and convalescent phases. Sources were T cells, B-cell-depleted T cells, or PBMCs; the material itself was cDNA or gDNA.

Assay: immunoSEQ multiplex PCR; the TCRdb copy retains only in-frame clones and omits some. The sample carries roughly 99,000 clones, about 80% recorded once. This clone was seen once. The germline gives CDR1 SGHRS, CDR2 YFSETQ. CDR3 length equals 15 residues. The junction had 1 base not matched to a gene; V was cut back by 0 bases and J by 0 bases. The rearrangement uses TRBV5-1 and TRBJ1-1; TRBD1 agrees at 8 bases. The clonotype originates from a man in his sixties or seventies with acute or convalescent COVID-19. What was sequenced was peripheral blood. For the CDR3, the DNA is TGCGCCAGCAGCTTGGCAGGGGGCATGAACACTGAAGCTTTCTTT. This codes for CASSLAGGMNTEAFF.